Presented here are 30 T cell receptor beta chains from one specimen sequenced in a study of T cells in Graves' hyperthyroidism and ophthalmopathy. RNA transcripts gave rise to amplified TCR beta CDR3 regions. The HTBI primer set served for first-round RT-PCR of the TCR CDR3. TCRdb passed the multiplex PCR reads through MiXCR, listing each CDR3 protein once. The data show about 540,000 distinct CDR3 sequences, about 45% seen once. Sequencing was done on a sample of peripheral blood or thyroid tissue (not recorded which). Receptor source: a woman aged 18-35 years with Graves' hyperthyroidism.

The CDR3 DNA follows: TGTGCCAGCAGCTTAACAAGGACTAGCGGGTTCCACGAGCAGTACTTC. Its protein is CASSLTRTSGFHEQYF. The chain couples TRBV7-9 to TRBJ2-7, with 11 bases matching TRBD2. Germline V gives CDR1 SEHNR, CDR2 FQNEAQ (reference sequence). The CDR3 has 16 residues. V lost 2 bases, J lost 5 bases, and 8 bases stayed unmatched.

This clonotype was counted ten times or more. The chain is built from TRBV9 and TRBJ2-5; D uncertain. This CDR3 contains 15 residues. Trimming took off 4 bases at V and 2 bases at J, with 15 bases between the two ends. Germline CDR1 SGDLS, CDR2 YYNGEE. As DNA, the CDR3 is TGTGCCAGCAGCCTCCGGTCGGTGGGGCAAGAGACCCAGTACTTC. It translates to CASSLRSVGQETQYF.

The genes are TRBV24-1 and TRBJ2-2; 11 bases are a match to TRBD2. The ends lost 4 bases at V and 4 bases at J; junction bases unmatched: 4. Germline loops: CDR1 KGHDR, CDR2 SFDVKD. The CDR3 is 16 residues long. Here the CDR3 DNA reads TGTGCCACCAGTGACCCTGGACTAGCGGGCACCGGGGAGCTGTTTTTT. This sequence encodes CATSDPGLAGTGELFF.

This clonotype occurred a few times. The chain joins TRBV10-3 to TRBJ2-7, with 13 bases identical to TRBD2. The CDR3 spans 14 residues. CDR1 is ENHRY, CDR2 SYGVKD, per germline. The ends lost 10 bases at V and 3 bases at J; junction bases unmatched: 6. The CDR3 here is CASTLAGGNYEQYF. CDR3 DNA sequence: TGTGCCAGCACACTAGCGGGAGGGAACTACGAGCAGTACTTC.

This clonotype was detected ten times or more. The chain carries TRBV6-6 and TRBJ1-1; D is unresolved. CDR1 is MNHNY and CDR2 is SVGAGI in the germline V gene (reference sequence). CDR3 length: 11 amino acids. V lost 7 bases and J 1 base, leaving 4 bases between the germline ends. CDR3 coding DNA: TGTGCCAGCAAGGCGAACACTGAAGCTTTCTTT. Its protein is CASKANTEAFF.

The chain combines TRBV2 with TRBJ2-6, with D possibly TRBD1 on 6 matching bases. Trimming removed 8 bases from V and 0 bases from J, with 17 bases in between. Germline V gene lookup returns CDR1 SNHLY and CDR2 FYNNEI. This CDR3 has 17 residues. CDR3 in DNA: TGTGCCAGCTCACCGACCTGGGGACACTCTGGGGCCAACGTCCTGACTTTC. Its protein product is CASSPTWGHSGANVLTF.

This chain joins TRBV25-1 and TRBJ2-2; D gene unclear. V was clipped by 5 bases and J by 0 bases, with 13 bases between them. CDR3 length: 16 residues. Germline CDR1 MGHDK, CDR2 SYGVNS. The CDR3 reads CASSRVSRSNTGELFF. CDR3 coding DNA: TGTGCCAGCAGTAGGGTTAGCAGGTCGAACACCGGGGAGCTGTTTTTT.

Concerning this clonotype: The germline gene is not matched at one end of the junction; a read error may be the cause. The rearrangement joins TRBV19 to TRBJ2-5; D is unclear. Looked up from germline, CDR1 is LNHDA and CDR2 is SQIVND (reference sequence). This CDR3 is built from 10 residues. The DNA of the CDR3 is TGTGCCAGCAGGCCCTTGACACAGAACTTC. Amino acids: CASRPLTQNF.

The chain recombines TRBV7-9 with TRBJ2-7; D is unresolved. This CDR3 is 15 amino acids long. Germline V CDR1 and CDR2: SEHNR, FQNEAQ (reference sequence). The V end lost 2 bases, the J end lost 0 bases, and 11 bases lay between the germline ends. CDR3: CASSLLAPDSYEQYF. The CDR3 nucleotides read TGTGCCAGCAGCTTACTCGCCCCCGACTCCTACGAGCAGTACTTC.

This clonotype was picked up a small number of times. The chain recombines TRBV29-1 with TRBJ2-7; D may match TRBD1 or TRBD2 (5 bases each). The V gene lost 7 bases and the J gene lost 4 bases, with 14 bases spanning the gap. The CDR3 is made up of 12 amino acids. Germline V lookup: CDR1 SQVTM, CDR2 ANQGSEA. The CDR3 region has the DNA TGCAGCGCCCGAGGGGCGGGTTACGAGCAGTACTTC. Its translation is CSARGAGYEQYF.

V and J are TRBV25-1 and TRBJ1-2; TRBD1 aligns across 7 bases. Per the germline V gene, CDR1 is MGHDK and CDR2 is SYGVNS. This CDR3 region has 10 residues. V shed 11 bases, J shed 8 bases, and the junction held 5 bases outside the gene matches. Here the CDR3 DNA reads TGTGCCGACAGGGAGTGGGGCTACACCTTC. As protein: CADREWGYTF.

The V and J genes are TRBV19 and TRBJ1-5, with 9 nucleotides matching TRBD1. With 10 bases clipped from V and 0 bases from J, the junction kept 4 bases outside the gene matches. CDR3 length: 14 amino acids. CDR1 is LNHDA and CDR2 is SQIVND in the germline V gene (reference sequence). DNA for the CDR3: TGTGCCACAACGGACAGGGGTAGCAATCAGCCCCAGCATTTT. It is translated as CATTDRGSNQPQHF.

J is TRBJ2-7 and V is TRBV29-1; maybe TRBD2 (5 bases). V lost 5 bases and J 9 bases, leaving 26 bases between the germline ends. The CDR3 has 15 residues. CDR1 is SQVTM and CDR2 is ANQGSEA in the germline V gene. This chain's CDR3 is CSVIKPRVGVWAQYF. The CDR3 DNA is TGCAGCGTTATCAAGCCTCGGGTCGGGGTCTGGGCGCAGTACTTC.

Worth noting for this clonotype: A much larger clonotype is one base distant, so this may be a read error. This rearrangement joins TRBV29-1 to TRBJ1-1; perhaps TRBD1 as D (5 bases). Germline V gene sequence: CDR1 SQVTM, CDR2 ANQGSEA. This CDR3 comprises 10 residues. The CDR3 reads CNVVGALAFF. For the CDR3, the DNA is TGCAACGTTGTCGGGGCTTTAGCTTTCTTT.

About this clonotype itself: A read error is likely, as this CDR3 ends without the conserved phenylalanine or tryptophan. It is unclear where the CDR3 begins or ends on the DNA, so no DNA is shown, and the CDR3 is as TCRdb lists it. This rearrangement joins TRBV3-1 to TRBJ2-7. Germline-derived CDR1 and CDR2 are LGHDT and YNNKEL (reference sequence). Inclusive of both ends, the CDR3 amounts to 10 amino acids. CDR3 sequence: CASSQDGRWG.

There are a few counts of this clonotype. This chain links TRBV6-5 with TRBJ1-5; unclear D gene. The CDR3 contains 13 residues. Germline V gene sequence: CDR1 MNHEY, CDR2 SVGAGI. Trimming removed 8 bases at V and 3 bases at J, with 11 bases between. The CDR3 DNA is TGTGCCAGCGGTACGGCAGTCAATCAGCCCCAGCATTTT. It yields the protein CASGTAVNQPQHF.

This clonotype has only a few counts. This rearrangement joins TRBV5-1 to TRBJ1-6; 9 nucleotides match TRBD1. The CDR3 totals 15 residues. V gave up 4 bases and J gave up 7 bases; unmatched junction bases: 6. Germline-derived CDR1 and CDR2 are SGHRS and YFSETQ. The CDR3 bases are TGCGCCAGCAGCATCCAACAGGGGGCGAATTCACCCCTCCACTTT. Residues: CASSIQQGANSPLHF.

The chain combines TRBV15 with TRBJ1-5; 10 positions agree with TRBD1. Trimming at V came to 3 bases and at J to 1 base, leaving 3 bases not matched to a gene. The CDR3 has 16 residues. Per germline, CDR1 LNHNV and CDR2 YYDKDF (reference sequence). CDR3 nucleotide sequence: TGTGCCACCAGCAGCGACAGGGGGCTCAGCAATCAGCCCCAGCATTTT. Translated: CATSSDRGLSNQPQHF. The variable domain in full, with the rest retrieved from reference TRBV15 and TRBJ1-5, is DAMVIQNPRYQVTQFGKPVTLSCSQTLNHNVMYWYQQKSSQAPKLLFHYYDKDFNNEADTPDNFQSRRPNTSFCFLDIRSPGLGDTAMYLCATSSDRGLSNQPQHFGDGTRLSIL.

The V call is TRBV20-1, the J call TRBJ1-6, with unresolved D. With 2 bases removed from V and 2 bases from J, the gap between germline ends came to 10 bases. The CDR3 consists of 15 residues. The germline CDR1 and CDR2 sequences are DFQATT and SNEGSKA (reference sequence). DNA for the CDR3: TGCAGTGCTAGATTACACCGGACCTATAATTCACCCCTCCACTTT. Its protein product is CSARLHRTYNSPLHF.

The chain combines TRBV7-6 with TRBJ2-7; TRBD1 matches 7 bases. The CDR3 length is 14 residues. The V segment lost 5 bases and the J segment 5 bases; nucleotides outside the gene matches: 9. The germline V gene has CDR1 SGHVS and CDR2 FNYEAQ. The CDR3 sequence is CASSQAGTVNEQYF. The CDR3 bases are TGTGCCAGCAGCCAAGCCGGGACAGTGAACGAGCAGTACTTC.

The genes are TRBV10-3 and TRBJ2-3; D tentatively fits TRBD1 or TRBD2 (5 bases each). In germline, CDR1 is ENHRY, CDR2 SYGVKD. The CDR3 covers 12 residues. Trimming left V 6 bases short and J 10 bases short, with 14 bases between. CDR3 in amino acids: CAISSGLGAQYF. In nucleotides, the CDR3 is TGTGCCATCAGCTCAGGGCTCGGGGCGCAGTATTTT.

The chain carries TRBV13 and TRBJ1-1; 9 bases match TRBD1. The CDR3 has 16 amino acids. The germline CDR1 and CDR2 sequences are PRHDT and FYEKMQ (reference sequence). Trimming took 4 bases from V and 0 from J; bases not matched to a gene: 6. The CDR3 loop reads CASSSTGGPMNTEAFF. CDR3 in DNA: TGTGCCAGCAGCTCAACAGGGGGCCCGATGAACACTGAAGCTTTCTTT.

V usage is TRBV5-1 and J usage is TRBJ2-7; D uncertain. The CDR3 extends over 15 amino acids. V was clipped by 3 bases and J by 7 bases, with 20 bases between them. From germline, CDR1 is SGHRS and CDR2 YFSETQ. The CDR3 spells CASSSAAGQAGEQYF. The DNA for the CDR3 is TGCGCCAGCAGCTCTGCGGCCGGGCAGGCTGGGGAGCAGTACTTC.

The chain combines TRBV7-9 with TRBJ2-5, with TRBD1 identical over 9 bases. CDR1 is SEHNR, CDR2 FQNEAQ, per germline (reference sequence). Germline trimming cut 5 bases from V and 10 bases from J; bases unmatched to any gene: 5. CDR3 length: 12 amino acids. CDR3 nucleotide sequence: TGTGCCAGCAGCCCAGACAGGGGGAACCAGTACTTC. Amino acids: CASSPDRGNQYF.

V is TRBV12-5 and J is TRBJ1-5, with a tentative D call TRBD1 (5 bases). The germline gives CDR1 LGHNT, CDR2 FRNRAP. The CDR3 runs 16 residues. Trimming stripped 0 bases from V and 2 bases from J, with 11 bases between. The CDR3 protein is CASGLVSGRGNQPQHF. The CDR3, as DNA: TGTGCTAGTGGTTTGGTATCTGGCAGGGGCAATCAGCCCCAGCATTTT.

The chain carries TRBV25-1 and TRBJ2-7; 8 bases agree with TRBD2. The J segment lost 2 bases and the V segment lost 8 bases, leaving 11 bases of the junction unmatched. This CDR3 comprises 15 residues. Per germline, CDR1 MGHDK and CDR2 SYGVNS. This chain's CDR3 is CASFARLASAYEQYF. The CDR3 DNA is TGTGCCAGCTTCGCGAGACTAGCGTCTGCCTACGAGCAGTACTTC.

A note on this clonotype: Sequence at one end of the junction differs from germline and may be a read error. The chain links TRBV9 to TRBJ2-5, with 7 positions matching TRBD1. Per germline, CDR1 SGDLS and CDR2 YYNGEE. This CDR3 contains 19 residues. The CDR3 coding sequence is TGTGCCAGCAGCCAAGAGGACAGGTTGTTTCCTGGTCGGTGGGAGACCCAATACTTC. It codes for CASSQEDRLFPGRWETQYF.

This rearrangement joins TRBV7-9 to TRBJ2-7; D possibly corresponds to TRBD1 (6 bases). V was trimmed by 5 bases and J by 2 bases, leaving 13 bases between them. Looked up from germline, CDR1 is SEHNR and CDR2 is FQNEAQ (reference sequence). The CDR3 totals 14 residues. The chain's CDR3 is CASSPGTTTYEQYF. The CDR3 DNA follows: TGTGCCAGCAGCCCCGGGACAACGACCTACGAGCAGTACTTC. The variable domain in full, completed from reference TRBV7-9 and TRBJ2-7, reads DTGVSQNPRHKITKRGQNVTFRCDPISEHNRLYWYRQTLGQGPEFLTYFQNEAQLEKSRLLSDRFSAERPKGSFSTLEIQRTEQGDSAMYLCASSPGTTTYEQYFGPGTRLTVT.

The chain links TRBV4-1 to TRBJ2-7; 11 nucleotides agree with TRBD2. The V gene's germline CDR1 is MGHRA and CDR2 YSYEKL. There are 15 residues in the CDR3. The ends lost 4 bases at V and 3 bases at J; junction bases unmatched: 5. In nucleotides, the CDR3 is TGCGCCAGCAGCCGTACTAGCGGGAGCGTCTACGAGCAGTACTTC. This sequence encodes CASSRTSGSVYEQYF.

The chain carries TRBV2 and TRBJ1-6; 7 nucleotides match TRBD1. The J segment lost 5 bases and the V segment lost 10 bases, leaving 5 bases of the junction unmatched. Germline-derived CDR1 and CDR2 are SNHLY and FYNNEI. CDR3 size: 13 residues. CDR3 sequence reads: CATRGVDNSPLHF. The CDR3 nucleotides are TGTGCCACCAGGGGGGTGGATAATTCACCCCTCCACTTT.